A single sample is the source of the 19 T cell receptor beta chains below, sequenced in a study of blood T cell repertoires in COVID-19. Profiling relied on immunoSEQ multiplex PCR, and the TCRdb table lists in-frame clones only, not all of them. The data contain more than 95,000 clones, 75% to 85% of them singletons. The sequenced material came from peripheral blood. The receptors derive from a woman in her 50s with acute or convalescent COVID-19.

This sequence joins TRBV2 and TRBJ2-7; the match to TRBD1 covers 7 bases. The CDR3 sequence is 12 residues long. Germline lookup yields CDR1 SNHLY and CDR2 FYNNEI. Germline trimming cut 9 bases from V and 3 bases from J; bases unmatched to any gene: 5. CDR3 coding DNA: TGTGCCAGGGGAGACAGGGTCTACGAGCAGTACTTC. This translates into CARGDRVYEQYF. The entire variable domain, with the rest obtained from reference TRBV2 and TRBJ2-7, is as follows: EPEVTQTPSHQVTQMGQEVILRCVPISNHLYFYWYRQILGQKVEFLVSFYNNEISEKSEIFDDQFSVERPDGSNFTLKIRSTKLEDSAMYFCARGDRVYEQYFGPGTRLTVT.

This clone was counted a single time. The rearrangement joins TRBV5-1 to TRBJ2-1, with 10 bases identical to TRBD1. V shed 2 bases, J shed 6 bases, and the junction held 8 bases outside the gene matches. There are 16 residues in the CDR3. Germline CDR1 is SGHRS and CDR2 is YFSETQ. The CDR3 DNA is TGCGCCAGCAGCTTCCCGGGACAGGGGTTTTCCAATGAGCAGTTCTTC. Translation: CASSFPGQGFSNEQFF.

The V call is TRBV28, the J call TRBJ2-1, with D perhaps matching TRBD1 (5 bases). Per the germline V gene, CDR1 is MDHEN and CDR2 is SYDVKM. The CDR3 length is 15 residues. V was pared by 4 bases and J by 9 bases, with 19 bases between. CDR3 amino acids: CASSSDKSGYGEQFF. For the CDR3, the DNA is TGTGCCAGCAGTTCGGACAAGTCGGGTTACGGTGAGCAGTTCTTC.

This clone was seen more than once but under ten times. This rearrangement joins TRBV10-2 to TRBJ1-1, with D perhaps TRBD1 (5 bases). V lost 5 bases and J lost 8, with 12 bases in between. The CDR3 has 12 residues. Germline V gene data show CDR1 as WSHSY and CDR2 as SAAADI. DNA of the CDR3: TGCGCCAGCAGTAAAGACAGTATAGAAGCTTTCTTT. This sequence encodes CASSKDSIEAFF.

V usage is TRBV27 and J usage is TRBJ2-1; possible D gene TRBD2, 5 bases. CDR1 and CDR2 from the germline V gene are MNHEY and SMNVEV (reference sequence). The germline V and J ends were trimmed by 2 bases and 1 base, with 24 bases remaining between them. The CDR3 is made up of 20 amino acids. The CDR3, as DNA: TGTGCCAGCAGTTTAGGAGTGAGGACTCCCCTATCAGCATCCTACAATGAGCAGTTCTTC. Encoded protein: CASSLGVRTPLSASYNEQFF.

For the CDR3, the DNA is TGTGCCAGCAGCTCTTTACCGGACAGGGCTGATGGCTACACCTTC. Translated: CASSSLPDRADGYTF. V gene TRBV5-5 combines with J gene TRBJ1-2; 8 bases align to TRBD1. This CDR3 comprises 15 residues. J gave up 6 bases and V 3 bases, and 10 bases lay outside the gene matches. The germline gives CDR1 SGHKS, CDR2 YYEKEE (reference sequence).

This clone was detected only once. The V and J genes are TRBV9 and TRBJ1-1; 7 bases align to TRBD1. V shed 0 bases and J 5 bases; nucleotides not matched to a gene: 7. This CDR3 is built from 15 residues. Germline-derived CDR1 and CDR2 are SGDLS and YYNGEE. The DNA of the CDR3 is TGTGCCAGCAGCGTAGGGCTGGGACAGAATACTGAAGCTTTCTTT. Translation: CASSVGLGQNTEAFF.

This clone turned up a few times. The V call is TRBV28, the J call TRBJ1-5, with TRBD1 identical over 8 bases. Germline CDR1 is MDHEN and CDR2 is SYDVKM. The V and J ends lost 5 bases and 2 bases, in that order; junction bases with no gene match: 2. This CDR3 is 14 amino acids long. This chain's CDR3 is CASSPGQGNQPQHF. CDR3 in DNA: TGTGCCAGCAGTCCGGGACAGGGCAATCAGCCCCAGCATTTT. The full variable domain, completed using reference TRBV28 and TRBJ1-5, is DVKVTQSSRYLVKRTGEKVFLECVQDMDHENMFWYRQDPGLGLRLIYFSYDVKMKEKGDIPEGYSVSREKKERFSLILESASTNQTSMYLCASSPGQGNQPQHFGDGTRLSIL.

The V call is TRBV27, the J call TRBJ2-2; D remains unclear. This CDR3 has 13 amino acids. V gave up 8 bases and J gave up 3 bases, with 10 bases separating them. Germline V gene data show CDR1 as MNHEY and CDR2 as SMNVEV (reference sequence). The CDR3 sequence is CASFKLDTGELFF. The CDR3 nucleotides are TGTGCCAGCTTTAAGCTAGACACCGGGGAGCTGTTTTTT.

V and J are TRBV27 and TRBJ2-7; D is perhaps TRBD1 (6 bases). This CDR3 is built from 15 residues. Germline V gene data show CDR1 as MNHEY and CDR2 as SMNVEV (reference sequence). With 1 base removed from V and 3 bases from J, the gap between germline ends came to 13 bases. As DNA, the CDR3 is TGTGCCAGCAGTTTATATGGGACAACCGTCTACGAGCAGTACTTC. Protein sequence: CASSLYGTTVYEQYF.

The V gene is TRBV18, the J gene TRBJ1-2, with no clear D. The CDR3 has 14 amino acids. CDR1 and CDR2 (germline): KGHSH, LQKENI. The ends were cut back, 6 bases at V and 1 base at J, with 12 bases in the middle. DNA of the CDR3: TGTGCCAGCTCCCCGAGGAGGGATAACTATGGCTACACCTTC. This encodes CASSPRRDNYGYTF.

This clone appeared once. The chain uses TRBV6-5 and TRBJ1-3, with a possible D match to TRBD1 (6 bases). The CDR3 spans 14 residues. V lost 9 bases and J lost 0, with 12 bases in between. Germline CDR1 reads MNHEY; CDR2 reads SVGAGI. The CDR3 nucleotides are TGTGCCAGTCAGGGGATGAGCTCTGGAAACACCATATATTTT. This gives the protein CASQGMSSGNTIYF.

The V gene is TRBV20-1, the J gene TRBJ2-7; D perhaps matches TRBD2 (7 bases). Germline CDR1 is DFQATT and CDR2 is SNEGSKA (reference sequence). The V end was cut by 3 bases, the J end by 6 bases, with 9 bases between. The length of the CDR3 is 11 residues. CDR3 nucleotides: TGCAGTGCTAGCGGGGGGCTCGAGCAGTACTTC. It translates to CSASGGLEQYF.

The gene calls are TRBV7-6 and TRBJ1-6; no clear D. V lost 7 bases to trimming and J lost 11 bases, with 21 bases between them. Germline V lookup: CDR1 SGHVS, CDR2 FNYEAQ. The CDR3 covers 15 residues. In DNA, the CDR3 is TGTGCCAGCACCCTAGACGATTCCGCTCTTGCACCCCTCCACTTT. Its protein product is CASTLDDSALAPLHF.

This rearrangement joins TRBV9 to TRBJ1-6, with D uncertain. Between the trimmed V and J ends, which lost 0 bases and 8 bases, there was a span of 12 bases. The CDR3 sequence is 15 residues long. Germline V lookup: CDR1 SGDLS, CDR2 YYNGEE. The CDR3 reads CASSVEGLQDSPLHF. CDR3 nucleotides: TGTGCCAGCAGCGTAGAAGGCCTCCAGGATTCACCCCTCCACTTT.

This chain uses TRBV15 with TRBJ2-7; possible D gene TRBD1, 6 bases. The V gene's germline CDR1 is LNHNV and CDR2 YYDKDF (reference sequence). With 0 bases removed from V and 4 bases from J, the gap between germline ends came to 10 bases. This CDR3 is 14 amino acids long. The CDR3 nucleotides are TGTGCCACCAGCAGAGACCTAACAGGGTACGAGCAGTACTTC. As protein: CATSRDLTGYEQYF.

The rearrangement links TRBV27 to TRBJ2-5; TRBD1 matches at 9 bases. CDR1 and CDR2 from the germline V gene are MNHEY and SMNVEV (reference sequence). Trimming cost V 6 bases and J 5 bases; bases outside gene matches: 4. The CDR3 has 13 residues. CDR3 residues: CASSTTGGETQYF. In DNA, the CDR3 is TGTGCCAGCAGCACGACAGGGGGGGAGACCCAGTACTTC.

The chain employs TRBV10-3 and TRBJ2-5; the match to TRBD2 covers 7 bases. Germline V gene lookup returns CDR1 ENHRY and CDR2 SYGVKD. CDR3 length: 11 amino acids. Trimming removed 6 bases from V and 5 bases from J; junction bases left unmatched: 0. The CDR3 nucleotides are TGTGCCATCAGGGGGGGGGAGACCCAGTACTTC. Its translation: CAIRGGETQYF.

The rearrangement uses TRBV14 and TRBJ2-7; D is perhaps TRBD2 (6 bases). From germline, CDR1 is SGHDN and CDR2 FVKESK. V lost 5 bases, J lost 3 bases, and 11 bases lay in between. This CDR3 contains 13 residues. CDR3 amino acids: CASSYSGLYEQYF. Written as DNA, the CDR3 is TGTGCCAGCAGCTATAGCGGCCTCTACGAGCAGTACTTC.